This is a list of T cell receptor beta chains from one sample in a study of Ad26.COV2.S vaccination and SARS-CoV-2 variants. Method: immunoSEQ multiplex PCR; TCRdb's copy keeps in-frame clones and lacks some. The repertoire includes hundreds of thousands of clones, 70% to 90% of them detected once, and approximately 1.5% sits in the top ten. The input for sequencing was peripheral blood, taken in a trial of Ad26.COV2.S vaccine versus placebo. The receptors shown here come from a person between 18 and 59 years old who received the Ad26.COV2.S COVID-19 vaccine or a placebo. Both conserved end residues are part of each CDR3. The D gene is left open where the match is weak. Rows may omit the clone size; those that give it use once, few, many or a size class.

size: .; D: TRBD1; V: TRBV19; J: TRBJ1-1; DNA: TGTGCCAGTAGTCACTTCCAGGGGGGTGGCACTGAAGCTTTCTTT; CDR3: CASSHFQGGGTEAFF
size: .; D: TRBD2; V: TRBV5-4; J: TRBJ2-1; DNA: TGTGCCAGCAGCCGGGGGGGCCAAGCCTCCTACAATGAGCAGTTCTTC; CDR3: CASSRGGQASYNEQFF
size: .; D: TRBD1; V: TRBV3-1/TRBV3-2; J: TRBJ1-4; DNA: TGTGCCAGCAGCCGAACAGGGGGAGAAAAACTGTTTTTT; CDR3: CASSRTGGEKLFF
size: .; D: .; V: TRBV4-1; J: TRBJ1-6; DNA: TGCGCCAGCAGCCAAGACGCGGCGGGGTTCGGTTCACCCCTCCACTTT; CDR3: CASSQDAAGFGSPLHF
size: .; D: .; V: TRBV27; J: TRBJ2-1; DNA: TGTGCCAGCAGTTTATGGAGAGGGGCTGGCAATGAGCAGTTCTTC; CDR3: CASSLWRGAGNEQFF
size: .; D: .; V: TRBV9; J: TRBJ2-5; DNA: TGTGCCAGCAGCGCCACGGGGAGAGTAGGAGAGACCCAGTACTTC; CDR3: CASSATGRVGETQYF
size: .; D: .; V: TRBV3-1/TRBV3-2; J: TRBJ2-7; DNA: TGTGCCAGCAGCCAAGAGGGGGGAATCTACGAGCAGTACTTC; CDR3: CASSQEGGIYEQYF
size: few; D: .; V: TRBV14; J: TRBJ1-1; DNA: TGTGCCAGCAGCCTAAGCGGATTATCGAACACTGAAGCTTTCTTT; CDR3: CASSLSGLSNTEAFF
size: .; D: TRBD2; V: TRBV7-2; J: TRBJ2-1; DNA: TGTGCCAGCAGGCCAGACGCGGGGGGATACAATGAGCAGTTCTTC; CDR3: CASRPDAGGYNEQFF
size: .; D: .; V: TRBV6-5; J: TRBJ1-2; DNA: TGTGCCAGCAGTATCGACCCGAACTATGGCTACACCTTC; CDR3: CASSIDPNYGYTF
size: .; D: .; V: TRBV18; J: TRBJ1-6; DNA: TGTGCCAGCTCACCCCGCGGGGGGGGCGGGAATGATTCACCCCTCCACTTT; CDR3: CASSPRGGGGNDSPLHF
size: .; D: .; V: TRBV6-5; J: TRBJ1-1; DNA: TGTGCCAGCAGTCTCCGGACGGAGAACACTGAAGCTTTCTTT; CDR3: CASSLRTENTEAFF
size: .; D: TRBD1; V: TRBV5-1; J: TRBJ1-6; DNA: TGCGCCAGCAGCTTGACAGGGGGCATACCCCTCCACTTT; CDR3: CASSLTGGIPLHF
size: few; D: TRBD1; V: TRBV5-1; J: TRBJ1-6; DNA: TGCGCCAGCAGCACCCCCGGGACAGATAATTCACCCCTCCACTTT; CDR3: CASSTPGTDNSPLHF
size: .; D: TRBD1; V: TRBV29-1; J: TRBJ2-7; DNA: TGCAGCGTTGAACACAGGGGGCCCTTCGATTCGGGGCAGTACTTC; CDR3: CSVEHRGPFDSGQYF
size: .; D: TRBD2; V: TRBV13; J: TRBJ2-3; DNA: TGTGCCAGCAGCTTAAGAGGCGGGAGTTTATCCTCTAGCACAGATACGCAGTATTTT; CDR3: CASSLRGGSLSSSTDTQYF
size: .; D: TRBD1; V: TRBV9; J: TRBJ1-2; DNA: TGTGCCAGCAGCGAGGGAGGACAGGGGAACTATGGCTACACCTTC; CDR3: CASSEGGQGNYGYTF
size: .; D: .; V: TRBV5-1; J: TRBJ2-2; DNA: TGCGCCAGCAGCTTGGCCTCCTTGGGTACCGGGGAGCTGTTTTTT; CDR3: CASSLASLGTGELFF
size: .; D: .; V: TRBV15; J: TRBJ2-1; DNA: TGTGCCACCAGCTTGGGACCCCACAATGAGCAGTTCTTC; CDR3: CATSLGPHNEQFF
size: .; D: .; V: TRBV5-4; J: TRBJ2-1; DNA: TGTGCCAGCAGCCAATATAGCTCCTACAATGAGCAGTTCTTC; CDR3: CASSQYSSYNEQFF
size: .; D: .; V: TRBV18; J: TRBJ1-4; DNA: TGTGCCAGCTCACCAAGAGCCGCGGTGGATGAAAAACTGTTTTTT; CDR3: CASSPRAAVDEKLFF
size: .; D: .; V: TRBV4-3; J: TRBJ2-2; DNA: TGCGCCAGCAGCCAAGAAACAGGGAGGACCGGGGAGCTGTTTTTT; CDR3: CASSQETGRTGELFF
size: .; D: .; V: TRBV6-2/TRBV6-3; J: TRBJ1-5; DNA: TGTGCCAGCAGTTACAAGGGCAGGGAGGTGAGGAATCAGCCCCAGCATTTT; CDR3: CASSYKGREVRNQPQHF
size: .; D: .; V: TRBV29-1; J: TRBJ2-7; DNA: TGCAGCGTTGTCGGGGGAAGCTCCTACGAGCAGTACTTC; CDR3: CSVVGGSSYEQYF
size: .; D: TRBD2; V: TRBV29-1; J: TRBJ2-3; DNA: TGCAGCGTAGAGGAAACTTGGGGGGGTACGCAGTATTTT; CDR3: CSVEETWGGTQYF
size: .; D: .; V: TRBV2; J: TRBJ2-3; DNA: TGTGCCAAGGGGGGGGTCACAGATACGCAGTATTTT; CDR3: CAKGGVTDTQYF
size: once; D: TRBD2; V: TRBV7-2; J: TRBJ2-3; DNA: TGTGCCAGCAGCCCCAGGACTAGCGGGGATACGCAGTATTTT; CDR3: CASSPRTSGDTQYF
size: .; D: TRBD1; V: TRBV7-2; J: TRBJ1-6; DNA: TGTGCCAGCAGCCCTGGGACAGGGTATTATAATTCACCCCTCCACTTT; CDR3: CASSPGTGYYNSPLHF
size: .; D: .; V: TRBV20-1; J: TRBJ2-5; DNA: TGCAGTGCCCTAGCGACGGAGACCCAGTACTTC; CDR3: CSALATETQYF
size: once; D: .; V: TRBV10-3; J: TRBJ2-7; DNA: TGTGCCATCAGTGACCCTTCTAAGGAGGGCCATTACGAGCAGTACTTC; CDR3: CAISDPSKEGHYEQYF
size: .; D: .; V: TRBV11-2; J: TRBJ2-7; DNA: TGTGCCAGCGCTGCCAGTTACGAGCAGTACTTC; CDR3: CASAASYEQYF
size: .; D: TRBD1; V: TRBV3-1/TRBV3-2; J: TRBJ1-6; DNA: TGTGCCAGCAGCCAAGGGCTGGGACAGACAAATTCACCCCTCCACTTT; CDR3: CASSQGLGQTNSPLHF
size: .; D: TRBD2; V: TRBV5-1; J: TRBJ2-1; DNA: TGCGCCAGCAGCCTCACACCGCCAGGACTAGCGGTAGAGGGCTACAATGAGCAGTTCTTC; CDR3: CASSLTPPGLAVEGYNEQFF
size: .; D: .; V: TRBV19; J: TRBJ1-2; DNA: TGTGCCAGTAGTATGAAGTGGGAGGGAACCTATGGCTACACCTTC; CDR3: CASSMKWEGTYGYTF